These 22 T cell receptor beta chains were sequenced from one sample in a study of lymphopenia after photon versus proton radiotherapy. The method was immunoSEQ multiplex PCR; TCRdb's version includes in-frame clones alone and lacks a portion of them. This repertoire shows approximately 70,000 clones, roughly 87% found once; its top ten account for 9.5% to 15%. This specimen consisted of peripheral blood, obtained from a patient treated with proton-based radiotherapy. All receptors derive from an elderly man with esophageal cancer.

The chain links TRBV6-5 to TRBJ2-7; the D gene could be TRBD1 or TRBD2 (6 bases each). With 6 bases removed from V and 3 bases from J, the gap between germline ends came to 15 bases. CDR3 length: 14 residues. Germline V gene sequence: CDR1 MNHEY, CDR2 SVGAGI. The CDR3 DNA follows: TGTGCCAGCAGGCCGAGACTAGGGGGCTACGAGCAGTACTTC. This translates into CASRPRLGGYEQYF.

This chain joins TRBV25-1 and TRBJ1-5; TRBD1 is a possible D gene (5 bases). Trimming took off 5 bases at V and 7 bases at J, with 12 bases between the two ends. CDR3 length: 13 residues. Germline CDR1 MGHDK, CDR2 SYGVNS. The CDR3 spells CASSLGDFQPQHF. CDR3 coding DNA: TGTGCCAGCAGTCTCGGGGACTTCCAGCCCCAGCATTTT. Together with reference TRBV25-1 and TRBJ1-5, the CDR3 gives the full variable domain: EADIYQTPRYLVIGTGKKITLECSQTMGHDKMYWYQQDPGMELHLIHYSYGVNSTEKGDLSSESTVSRIRTEHFPLTLESARPSHTSQYLCASSLGDFQPQHFGDGTRLSIL.

The genes are TRBV7-8 and TRBJ1-4; TRBD1 matches 9 bases. The CDR3 is 14 amino acids. Germline CDR1 SGHVS, CDR2 FQNEAQ. Unmatched junction bases numbered 7, after V lost 6 bases and J lost 8 bases. The DNA of the CDR3 is TGTGCCAGCAGACAGGGACAGGGTGTGGAAAAACTGTTTTTT. This encodes CASRQGQGVEKLFF.

The V gene is TRBV19, the J gene TRBJ1-5; 8 bases match TRBD1. The CDR3 sequence is 15 residues long. V trimming: 6 bases; J trimming: 0 bases; junction bases outside the gene matches: 4. Germline V gives CDR1 LNHDA, CDR2 SQIVND (reference sequence). In DNA, the CDR3 is TGTGCCAGTAGGAACAGGGGGTATAGCAATCAGCCCCAGCATTTT. It is translated as CASRNRGYSNQPQHF.

The rearrangement links TRBV9 to TRBJ2-5; 7 bases line up with TRBD1. Germline V lookup: CDR1 SGDLS, CDR2 YYNGEE. This CDR3 is 17 amino acids long. The trim removed 3 bases at V and 2 bases at J, leaving 13 bases unmatched. CDR3 sequence: CASSGGRGLRDQETQYF. CDR3 DNA: TGTGCCAGCAGCGGAGGAAGGGGGCTACGAGATCAAGAGACCCAGTACTTC. The variable domain in full, with the rest retrieved from reference TRBV9 and TRBJ2-5, is DSGVTQTPKHLITATGQRVTLRCSPRSGDLSVYWYQQSLDQGLQFLIQYYNGEERAKGNILERFSAQQFPDLHSELNLSSLELGDSALYFCASSGGRGLRDQETQYFGPGTRLLVL.

This chain links TRBV5-1 with TRBJ2-2; TRBD1 might be the D (6 bases). The length of the CDR3 is 14 residues. The germline V gene encodes CDR1 SGHRS and CDR2 YFSETQ. V was clipped by 2 bases and J by 5 bases, with 10 bases between them. The CDR3 region is CASSFFQGTGELFF. DNA for the CDR3: TGCGCCAGCAGCTTCTTCCAGGGGACCGGGGAGCTGTTTTTT. Full variable domain (missing parts from reference TRBV5-1 and TRBJ2-2): KAGVTQTPRYLIKTRGQQVTLSCSPISGHRSVSWYQQTPGQGLQFLFEYFSETQRNKGNFPGRFSGRQFSNSRSEMNVSTLELGDSALYLCASSFFQGTGELFFGEGSRLTVL.

The chain joins TRBV29-1 to TRBJ2-7; D is possibly TRBD1 (5 bases). This CDR3 has 13 amino acids. Germline V gives CDR1 SQVTM, CDR2 ANQGSEA. Trimming took 3 bases from V and 1 from J, leaving 10 bases between them. The CDR3 DNA reads TGCAGCGTTGAGGATGACAGTTCCTACGAGCAGTACTTC. Amino acids: CSVEDDSSYEQYF.

The gene calls are TRBV27 and TRBJ2-3, with a tentative D call TRBD2 (6 bases). This CDR3 spans 16 amino acids. V was shortened by 4 bases and J by 0 bases, with 14 bases between the two germline ends. The germline CDR1 and CDR2 sequences are MNHEY and SMNVEV (reference sequence). DNA for the CDR3: TGTGCCAGCAGTTCACTTAGGACTAAAAGCACAGATACGCAGTATTTT. This gives the protein CASSSLRTKSTDTQYF.

The chain couples TRBV5-1 to TRBJ1-1; 7 positions agree with TRBD1. CDR1 and CDR2 (germline): SGHRS, YFSETQ. Trimming removed 3 bases from V and 0 bases from J; junction bases left unmatched: 2. CDR3 length: 14 residues. The CDR3 spells CASSSTGVNTEAFF. The CDR3 bases are TGCGCCAGCAGCTCCACAGGGGTGAACACTGAAGCTTTCTTT. Variable domain in full (rest from reference TRBV5-1 and TRBJ1-1): KAGVTQTPRYLIKTRGQQVTLSCSPISGHRSVSWYQQTPGQGLQFLFEYFSETQRNKGNFPGRFSGRQFSNSRSEMNVSTLELGDSALYLCASSSTGVNTEAFFGQGTRLTVV.

V is TRBV6-5 and J is TRBJ1-2; TRBD1 matches at 7 bases. The germline gives CDR1 MNHEY, CDR2 SVGAGI. CDR3 length: 15 residues. The J segment lost 6 bases and the V segment lost 0 bases, leaving 7 bases of the junction unmatched. CDR3 DNA sequence: TGTGCCAGCAGTTACTCGACGGACAGGAGGGATGGCTACACCTTC. It encodes CASSYSTDRRDGYTF.

The CDR3 nucleotides read TGTGCCAGCAGCCTTCAACAGGGTTCCTACGAGCAGTACTTC. Translated, it gives CASSLQQGSYEQYF. The V and J genes are TRBV7-2 and TRBJ2-7; tentatively, D is TRBD1 (6 bases). Germline-derived CDR1 and CDR2 are SGHTA and FQGNSA. The CDR3 runs 14 residues. The V end lost 5 bases, the J end lost 1 base, and 12 bases lay between the germline ends.

V is TRBV20-1 and J is TRBJ1-1; no clear D gene. Germline CDR1 and CDR2: DFQATT and SNEGSKA (reference sequence). The CDR3 is made up of 10 amino acids. V lost 4 bases and J 3 bases, leaving 3 bases between the germline ends. This CDR3 is CSATDTEAFF. CDR3 nucleotides: TGCAGTGCTACGGACACTGAAGCTTTCTTT.

This rearrangement joins TRBV6-5 to TRBJ2-3; no definite D call. Germline CDR1 MNHEY, CDR2 SVGAGI. The V end lost 7 bases, the J end lost 0 bases, and 8 bases lay between the germline ends. The CDR3 is 13 amino acids. The CDR3 loop is CASTSPSTDTQYF. The CDR3 nucleotides read TGTGCCAGCACTTCTCCTAGCACAGATACGCAGTATTTT.

On this clone: At one end the junction does not follow the germline gene, possibly because of a read error. This sequence joins TRBV18 and TRBJ2-6; unclear D gene. CDR3 length: 14 amino acids. Germline-derived CDR1 and CDR2 are KGHSH and LQKENI. CDR3 nucleotide sequence: TGTGCCAGCCCACCAGACTCTGGGGCCAACGTCCTGACTTTC. Protein: CASPPDSGANVLTF. Based on the CDR3 plus reference TRBV18 and TRBJ2-6, the full variable domain is NAGVMQNPRHLVRRRGQEARLRCSPMKGHSHVYWYRQLPEEGLKFMVYLQKENIIDESGMPKERFSAEFPKEGPSILRIQQVVRGDSAAYFCASPPDSGANVLTFGAGSRLTVL.

CDR3 sequence: CAAYRPNTEAFF. The CDR3 nucleotides are TGTGCCGCCTACAGGCCGAACACTGAAGCTTTCTTT. The chain combines TRBV7-9 with TRBJ1-1; perhaps TRBD1 as D (5 bases). This CDR3 is built from 12 residues. V dropped 11 bases and J dropped 1 base, with 11 bases sitting between them. Germline assignment: CDR1 SEHNR and CDR2 FQNEAQ (reference sequence).

CDR3 sequence: CASSLLRTPGPEAFF. CDR3 bases: TGTGCCAGCAGCTTACTTAGGACCCCGGGGCCTGAAGCTTTCTTT. The chain has TRBV5-5 and TRBJ1-1, with D perhaps TRBD1 (5 bases). Trimming removed 2 bases at V and 6 bases at J, with 17 bases between. Per the germline V gene, CDR1 is SGHKS and CDR2 is YYEKEE (reference sequence). The CDR3 loop spans 15 amino acids.

The chain joins TRBV25-1 to TRBJ2-7; D tentatively fits TRBD1 or TRBD2 (5 bases each). The CDR3 is 15 residues long. Germline lookup yields CDR1 MGHDK and CDR2 SYGVNS. V was clipped by 8 bases and J by 4 bases, with 21 bases between them. The CDR3 DNA sequence: TGTGCCAGCTCAACCCCGGGATTCAGGGTTTACGAGCAGTACTTC. Translation: CASSTPGFRVYEQYF.

The rearrangement joins TRBV7-3 to TRBJ2-7, with 9 bases aligning to TRBD1. The CDR3 is made up of 14 amino acids. The V gene end was trimmed by 5 bases and the J gene end by 2 bases; junction bases not matched to a gene: 4. Germline V lookup: CDR1 SGHTA, CDR2 FQGTGA. Written as DNA, the CDR3 is TGTGCCAGCAGCCATGGACAGGGGCCCTACGAGCAGTACTTC. Amino acids: CASSHGQGPYEQYF.

This chain joins TRBV5-6 and TRBJ2-7; the D gene is possibly TRBD1 (6 bases). This CDR3 contains 12 residues. Germline CDR1 reads SGHDT; CDR2 reads YYEEEE. V was trimmed by 0 bases and J by 5 bases, leaving 6 bases between them. The CDR3: CASSLGDNEQYF. The CDR3 DNA reads as TGTGCCAGCAGCTTGGGGGACAACGAGCAGTACTTC. The full variable domain, rest sourced from reference TRBV5-6 and TRBJ2-7, is DAGVTQSPTHLIKTRGQQVTLRCSPKSGHDTVSWYQQALGQGPQFIFQYYEEEERQRGNFPDRFSGHQFPNYSSELNVNALLLGDSALYLCASSLGDNEQYFGPGTRLTVT.

The rearrangement links TRBV7-2 to TRBJ2-5; D ambiguous. CDR3 length: 11 residues. Trimming took 4 bases from V and 5 from J, leaving 5 bases between them. The germline V gene has CDR1 SGHTA and CDR2 FQGNSA. The CDR3 region has the DNA TGTGCCAGCAGCTCCGAGGAGACCCAGTACTTC. This gives the protein CASSSEETQYF.

V gene TRBV6-1 combines with J gene TRBJ2-1; a weak D match, TRBD1 (5 bases). CDR3 length equals 13 residues. V shed 8 bases and J shed 5 bases, with 13 bases lying between them. Germline-derived CDR1 and CDR2 are MNHNS and SASEGT. CDR3 amino acids: CASFPGWDNEQFF. The CDR3 DNA follows: TGTGCCAGCTTTCCAGGGTGGGACAATGAGCAGTTCTTC.

The genes are TRBV5-6 and TRBJ2-3; D is unresolved. V lost 0 bases and J 2 bases, leaving 13 bases between the germline ends. Germline V gene sequence: CDR1 SGHDT, CDR2 YYEEEE. This CDR3 has 16 residues. The CDR3, as DNA: TGTGCCAGCAGCTTGGTTGTCTATTCTAACACAGATACGCAGTATTTT. Translated, it gives CASSLVVYSNTDTQYF. Drawing the rest from reference TRBV5-6 and TRBJ2-3, the complete variable domain is DAGVTQSPTHLIKTRGQQVTLRCSPKSGHDTVSWYQQALGQGPQFIFQYYEEEERQRGNFPDRFSGHQFPNYSSELNVNALLLGDSALYLCASSLVVYSNTDTQYFGPGTRLTVL.